The 8 T cell receptor beta chains given below trace back to one sample, sequenced in a study of blood T cell repertoires in COVID-19. Assay used: immunoSEQ multiplex PCR; TCRdb lists only in-frame clones, some missing. The sample includes some 230,000 clones, approximately 84% of them seen just once. Sequenced input: peripheral blood. The receptors come from a man aged 35-49 years with acute or convalescent COVID-19.

This rearrangement joins TRBV28 to TRBJ1-4; TRBD1 matches at 8 bases. In germline, CDR1 is MDHEN, CDR2 SYDVKM. With 4 bases clipped from V and 3 bases from J, the junction kept 4 bases outside the gene matches. CDR3 size: 15 residues. This CDR3 is CASSSTGGPNEKLFF. The CDR3 DNA is TGTGCCAGCAGTTCCACAGGGGGGCCTAATGAAAAACTGTTTTTT.

V and J are TRBV28 and TRBJ1-2; TRBD1 aligns across 7 bases. Per germline, CDR1 MDHEN and CDR2 SYDVKM. The trim removed 4 bases at V and 0 bases at J, leaving 11 bases unmatched. The CDR3 consists of 17 residues. The CDR3 DNA reads TGTGCCAGCAGTTCAGGGCAGACAGGGAGGACTAACTATGGCTACACCTTC. It specifies CASSSGQTGRTNYGYTF.

V usage is TRBV19 and J usage is TRBJ2-3, with TRBD2 matching 9 bases. After removal of 4 bases from V and 2 bases from J, the junction contained 7 bases not matched to a gene. Germline lookup yields CDR1 LNHDA and CDR2 SQIVND (reference sequence). CDR3 length: 16 amino acids. DNA of the CDR3: TGTGCCAGTAGTAGCGGTAGCGGGGGAATCACAGATACGCAGTATTTT. It encodes CASSSGSGGITDTQYF.

This chain connects TRBV5-5 to TRBJ2-3; 8 positions agree with TRBD1. This CDR3 is built from 13 residues. The V gene end was trimmed by 4 bases and the J gene end by 6 bases; junction bases not matched to a gene: 4. The germline V gene encodes CDR1 SGHKS and CDR2 YYEKEE (reference sequence). As DNA, the CDR3 is TGTGCCAGCAGCGCGACAGGGGTGGATACGCAGTATTTT. Translation: CASSATGVDTQYF. Using reference TRBV5-5 and TRBJ2-3 for the parts outside the CDR3, the full variable domain is DAGVTQSPTHLIKTRGQQVTLRCSPISGHKSVSWYQQVLGQGPQFIFQYYEKEERGRGNFPDRFSARQFPNYSSELNVNALLLGDSALYLCASSATGVDTQYFGPGTRLTVL.

This chain links TRBV9 with TRBJ2-3; 7 bases fit TRBD1. J lost 2 bases, V lost 3 bases, and 6 bases had no gene match. The CDR3 runs 15 residues. Germline lookup yields CDR1 SGDLS and CDR2 YYNGEE. CDR3 in amino acids: CASSASGTDTDTQYF. CDR3 coding DNA: TGTGCCAGCAGCGCTTCCGGGACAGACACAGATACGCAGTATTTT.

DNA of the CDR3: TGTGCCAGCAGCTATACAGGGGGAGATTCACCCCTCCACTTT. Translated, it gives CASSYTGGDSPLHF. V and J are TRBV14 and TRBJ1-6; 8 bases align to TRBD1. Losses at the gene ends were 5 bases for V and 8 bases for J; bases not matched to a gene: 5. This CDR3 has 14 amino acids. In germline, CDR1 is SGHDN, CDR2 FVKESK.

This chain links TRBV5-1 with TRBJ2-1, with D possibly TRBD1 on 6 matching bases. Trimming left V 4 bases short and J 1 base short, with 9 bases between. The germline V gene encodes CDR1 SGHRS and CDR2 YFSETQ. The CDR3 is 14 residues long. This chain's CDR3 is CASSADRSYNEQFF. The CDR3 DNA sequence: TGCGCCAGCAGCGCCGACAGGTCCTACAATGAGCAGTTCTTC.

The chain is built from TRBV2 and TRBJ2-5; D is undetermined. Germline assignment: CDR1 SNHLY and CDR2 FYNNEI. The CDR3 has 12 residues. Deletions cut 5 bases from V and 1 base from J, with 5 bases between. The CDR3: CASSRSQETQYF. The CDR3 coding sequence is TGTGCCAGCAGTAGGAGCCAAGAGACCCAGTACTTC. Full variable domain (outside the CDR3, taken from reference TRBV2 and TRBJ2-5): EPEVTQTPSHQVTQMGQEVILRCVPISNHLYFYWYRQILGQKVEFLVSFYNNEISEKSEIFDDQFSVERPDGSNFTLKIRSTKLEDSAMYFCASSRSQETQYFGPGTRLLVL.